These T cell receptor beta chains were read from a single sample in a study of blood T cell repertoires in COVID-19. Sequencing was performed with immunoSEQ multiplex PCR; in TCRdb, only in-frame clones are kept and a portion is missing. Of about 350,000 clones listed, 87% are singletons. Sample: PBMCs or T cells enriched from blood (not recorded which). The receptors were gathered from a woman aged 25 to 39 who had recovered from COVID-19. Each CDR3 is given with its conserved first and last residue.

j_call | v_call | cdr3_aa
TRBJ1-6 | TRBV12-5 | CASGPVLGGSYNSPLHF
TRBJ1-1 | TRBV21-1 | CASSLHFPGGLDTEAFF
TRBJ1-2 | TRBV5-1 | CASSLEEGRGYTF
TRBJ2-2 | TRBV6-4 | CASSSQGAVTGELFF
TRBJ2-1 | TRBV5-1 | CASSTNRASSYNEQFF
TRBJ1-1 | TRBV3-1/TRBV3-2 | CASRGHLNTEAFF
TRBJ2-7 | TRBV24-1 | CATSAPSGQGPYEQYF
TRBJ1-6 | TRBV11-2 | CASSLDRVRNNSPLHF
TRBJ2-3 | TRBV30 | CAWSVRAGEADTQYF
TRBJ1-5 | TRBV5-1 | CASSWGDNQPQHF
TRBJ1-2 | TRBV27 | CASSFSGPDNYGYTF
TRBJ2-6 | TRBV4-2 | CASSQARLRGEFSGANVLTF
TRBJ2-1 | TRBV7-9 | CASSLASGISYNEQFF
TRBJ2-1 | TRBV5-4 | CASSLAVSSGVNEQFF
TRBJ2-5 | TRBV3-1/TRBV3-2 | CASSPAAGGWETQYF
TRBJ1-2 | TRBV30 | CAWSVAWSPYGYTF
TRBJ1-5 | TRBV19 | CASSLRTGGQPQHF
TRBJ1-3 | TRBV5-5 | CASSLGGVYPSGNTIYF
TRBJ2-5 | TRBV19 | CASSTQGLPWGQYF
TRBJ1-2 | TRBV18 | CASSPRETHYGYTF
TRBJ1-4 | TRBV9 | CASSPLPLQGLNEKLFF
TRBJ2-7 | TRBV5-8 | CASSLGTGEQYF
TRBJ2-3 | TRBV7-8 | CASSSRGGQADTQYF
TRBJ1-3 | TRBV2 | CASDRAEWGSRGNTIYF